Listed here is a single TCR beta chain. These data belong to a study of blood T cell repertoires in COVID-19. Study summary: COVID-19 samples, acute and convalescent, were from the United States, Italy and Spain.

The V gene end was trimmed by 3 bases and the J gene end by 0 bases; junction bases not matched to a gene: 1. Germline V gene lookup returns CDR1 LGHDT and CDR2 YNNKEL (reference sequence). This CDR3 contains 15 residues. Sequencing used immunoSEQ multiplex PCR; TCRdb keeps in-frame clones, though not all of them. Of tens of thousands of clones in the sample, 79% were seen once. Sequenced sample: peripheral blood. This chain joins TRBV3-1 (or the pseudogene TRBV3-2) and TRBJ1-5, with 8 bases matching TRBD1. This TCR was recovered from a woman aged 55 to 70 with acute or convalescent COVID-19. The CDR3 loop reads CASSQGQASNQPQHF. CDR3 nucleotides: TGTGCCAGCAGCCAGGGACAGGCTAGCAATCAGCCCCAGCATTTT.